This TCR beta chain originates from a study of tumor and adjacent non-tumor tissue in lung cancer. In the study overall: Histology: 12 adenocarcinoma, 2 squamous cell carcinoma, 1 small cell lung cancer. Aged roughly 30 to 76 years, patients included 10 men and 5 women with stage I to III disease.

RNA was extracted from bulk tissue without any cell sorting. A modified ARM-PCR protocol with three rounds of nested PCR amplified TCRbeta. MiXCR, applied by TCRdb to the multiplex PCR reads, yields one record per CDR3 protein. The sample lists approximately 71,000 distinct CDR3 sequences, about three fifths seen once, with around 20% in the top ten. From germline, CDR1 is SGDLS and CDR2 YYNGEE. J lost 7 bases, V lost 1 base, and 2 bases had no gene match. CDR3 length: 15 residues. Specimen: lung tumor tissue. The receptor comes from a man between 50 and 59 years old with non-small cell lung cancer. The V gene is TRBV9, the J gene TRBJ2-1; 13 bases agree with TRBD2. The CDR3: CASSVWTSGRNEQFF. CDR3 DNA sequence: TGTGCCAGCAGCGTATGGACTAGCGGGAGAAATGAGCAGTTCTTC.